The 7 T cell receptor beta chains in this list originate from one sample, sequenced in a study of vaccination effects on CD4 cells after COVID-19. The data were produced by immunoSEQ multiplex PCR, yet TCRdb's version contains in-frame clones alone and is incomplete. Of 65,000 to 90,000 clones listed, around 76% are singletons. Sequencing was preceded by expansion of antigen-specific CD4+ T cells with viral peptide pools in the ViraFEST assay. The authors isolated CD4+ T cells after around 11 days of culture. Having tested negative for nucleocapsid antibodies, the vaccine recipients showed no prior SARS-CoV-2 infection. Which antigens these TCRs recognize remains unknown. The source was CD4+ T cells from PBMCs cultured with SARS-CoV-2 spike peptides, collected before COVID-19 vaccination. The origin of the receptors is a human donor who received a COVID-19 vaccine.

The chain carries TRBV19 and TRBJ1-5; possibly TRBD1 for D (5 bases). The germline V and J ends were trimmed by 3 bases and 0 bases, with 18 bases remaining between them. Germline values: CDR1 LNHDA, CDR2 SQIVND (reference sequence). The length of the CDR3 is 18 residues. The CDR3 DNA reads TGTGCCAGTAGTATTGCGGCCGGGGCCTTTTATAGCAATCAGCCCCAGCATTTT. Amino acids: CASSIAAGAFYSNQPQHF.

J is TRBJ1-1 and V is TRBV12-3 or TRBV12-4, with D hard to call. This CDR3 spans 13 amino acids. V lost 2 bases, J lost 5 bases, and 9 bases lay in between. DNA of the CDR3: TGTGCCAGCAGTTTAAGGGTCGATACTGAAGCTTTCTTT. Amino acids: CASSLRVDTEAFF.

The rearrangement links TRBV23-1 to TRBJ2-7; D gene ambiguous. TRBV23-1 is assigned to the ORF class and has an uncertain function. V was pared by 6 bases and J by 7 bases, with 19 bases between. The length of the CDR3 is 14 residues. This CDR3 reads CASRGFPLGREQYV. The CDR3 nucleotides are TGCGCCAGCAGGGGGTTCCCTCTGGGCAGGGAGCAGTACGTC.

V usage is TRBV9 and J usage is TRBJ2-6; D gene uncertain. V lost 4 bases, J lost 4 bases, and 21 bases lay in between. CDR3 size: 18 residues. The germline gives CDR1 SGDLS, CDR2 YYNGEE. The CDR3 region has the DNA TGTGCCAGCAGCCTCCCAAGGCAGCCGGCTGCAGGGGCCAACGTCCTGACTTTC. The encoded protein is CASSLPRQPAAGANVLTF.

This clone has a handful of counts. This chain links TRBV7-8 with TRBJ1-6, with D perhaps matching TRBD1 (6 bases). V lost 5 bases to trimming and J lost 7 bases, with 12 bases between them. The CDR3 has 14 amino acids. Germline V CDR1 and CDR2: SGHVS, FQNEAQ. The CDR3 DNA follows: TGTGCCAGCAGCCCCCGGGACACGAATTCACCCCTCCACTTT. Translating it yields CASSPRDTNSPLHF. The full variable domain, in which reference TRBV7-8 and TRBJ1-6 provide the parts outside the CDR3, is GAGVSQSPRYKVAKRGQDVALRCDPISGHVSLFWYQQALGQGPEFLTYFQNEAQLDKSGLPSDRFFAERPEGSVSTLKIQRTQQEDSAVYLCASSPRDTNSPLHFGNGTRLTVT.

The V and J genes are TRBV2 and TRBJ2-2; 8 nucleotides line up with TRBD1. Germline loops: CDR1 SNHLY, CDR2 FYNNEI. Trimming at V came to 7 bases and at J to 6 bases, leaving 10 bases not matched to a gene. The CDR3 has 15 residues. The CDR3 here is CASNFHQGAAGELFF. For the CDR3, the DNA is TGTGCCAGCAACTTCCATCAGGGGGCGGCCGGGGAGCTGTTTTTT.

The rearrangement joins TRBV10-2 to TRBJ2-7; tentatively, D is TRBD2 (5 bases). The CDR3 has 13 amino acids. The V end lost 6 bases, the J end lost 5 bases, and 14 bases lay between the germline ends. The germline V gene encodes CDR1 WSHSY and CDR2 SAAADI. The CDR3 sequence: CASRASGKNEQYV. CDR3 in DNA: TGCGCCAGCAGAGCGAGCGGTAAAAACGAGCAGTACGTC.